What follows are 5 T cell receptor beta chains derived from one specimen sequenced in a study of blood T cell repertoires in COVID-19. Profiling relied on immunoSEQ multiplex PCR, and the TCRdb table lists in-frame clones only, not all of them. Of about 160,000 clones in the sample, 85% to 95% were seen once. The sequenced sample was peripheral blood. Receptors were obtained from a woman aged 45-65 years with acute or convalescent COVID-19.

The CDR3 loop reads CSASTLKGQTYEQYF. In DNA form, the CDR3 reads TGCAGTGCTAGTACGTTAAAGGGACAGACCTACGAGCAGTACTTC. This chain connects TRBV20-1 to TRBJ2-7, with 7 bases lining up with TRBD1. In germline, CDR1 is DFQATT, CDR2 SNEGSKA (reference sequence). This CDR3 has 15 residues. The V gene end was trimmed by 3 bases and the J gene end by 2 bases; junction bases not matched to a gene: 10.

The chain joins TRBV10-1 to TRBJ1-4; D gene ambiguous. This CDR3 has 15 residues. V lost 7 bases and J 0 bases, leaving 12 bases between the germline ends. Germline CDR1 reads WNHNN; CDR2 reads SYGVQD (reference sequence). DNA for the CDR3: TGCGCCAGCATTGCAAGAGTTGCAACTAATGAAAAACTGTTTTTT. This encodes CASIARVATNEKLFF.

This chain connects TRBV10-3 to TRBJ2-1; no firm D call. The CDR3 has 14 amino acids. V lost 0 bases and J 0 bases, leaving 3 bases between the germline ends. Germline V gene data show CDR1 as ENHRY and CDR2 as SYGVKD. CDR3 residues: CAISESSSYNEQFF. Written as DNA, the CDR3 is TGTGCCATCAGTGAGTCCAGCTCCTACAATGAGCAGTTCTTC.

V and J are TRBV6-4 and TRBJ1-5; possibly TRBD1 for D (5 bases). The germline V gene encodes CDR1 MRHNA and CDR2 SNTAGT. Trimming cost V 4 bases and J 6 bases, with 19 bases left between them. The CDR3 consists of 16 residues. The DNA for the CDR3 is TGTGCCAGCAGTGCGGTCCTGGGACTCCCCGTTCAGCCCCAGCATTTT. It is translated as CASSAVLGLPVQPQHF.

The chain recombines TRBV7-8 with TRBJ2-5, with no clear D. The CDR3 is made up of 14 amino acids. Germline lookup yields CDR1 SGHVS and CDR2 FQNEAQ. V was trimmed by 1 base and J by 1 base, leaving 7 bases between them. In DNA, the CDR3 is TGTGCCAGCAGCTTAGGACATCTCCAAGAGACCCAGTACTTC. It is translated as CASSLGHLQETQYF.